This record covers a single T cell receptor (beta chain). As handled by the study authors: Amplification with reference gene primers provided the estimates of nucleated cell counts. Some clones are missing from TCRdb's copy, which holds only in-frame ones; the method was immunoSEQ multiplex PCR. Clonal size and the V and J genes are those of that table, whereas D and trimming came from the DNA. The repertoire holds around 120,000 clones, with less than 90% as singletons. Deletions cut 7 bases from V and 5 bases from J, with 17 bases between. The CDR3 is made up of 15 amino acids. Germline V gives CDR1 LNHDA, CDR2 SQIVND (reference sequence). These data originate in a study of blood T cell repertoires in COVID-19. Study-wide background: Italy, Spain and the United States were the sources of the convalescent and acute COVID-19 samples. PBMCs, B-cell-depleted T cells, or T cells provided the cDNA or gDNA that made up the material.

This receptor was taken from a man older than 75 with acute or convalescent COVID-19. This chain uses TRBV19 with TRBJ2-2, with D possibly matching TRBD1 (6 bases). The specimen was peripheral blood. This chain's CDR3 is CASKDWTDFTGELFF. The DNA of the CDR3 is TGTGCCAGTAAGGACTGGACAGATTTTACCGGGGAGCTGTTTTTT. Looking up the rest from reference TRBV19 and TRBJ2-2 gives the full variable domain: DGGITQSPKYLFRKEGQNVTLSCEQNLNHDAMYWYRQDPGQGLRLIYYSQIVNDFQKGDIAEGYSVSREKKESFPLTVTSAQKNPTAFYLCASKDWTDFTGELFFGEGSRLTVL.